The 8 T cell receptor beta chains given below trace back to one sample, sequenced in a study of blood T cells in healthy people across ages. The authors ran a second PCR of about 6 to 11 cycles using a sample-barcoded 5' primer and a J-beta primer mix. TCRdb analysed the 5' RACE reads with MiXCR anew, one entry per CDR3 protein. The sample includes 500,000 to 700,000 distinct CDR3 sequences, about 30% of them seen just once. The sequencing sample was made of blood. The source is a woman at least 80 years old in good health.

To note about this clonotype: At one of its ends the junction is not consistent with the germline gene, which may arise from a read error. The gene calls are TRBV5-1 and TRBJ2-7; TRBD1 matches 12 bases. CDR3 size: 14 residues. Germline V gene sequence: CDR1 SGHRS, CDR2 YFSETQ. CDR3 amino acids: CASEGTGGGYERYF. As DNA, the CDR3 is TGTGCCAGCGAGGGGACAGGGGGCGGCTACGAGCGGTACTTC.

The chain is built from TRBV3-1 and TRBJ2-2; D is tentatively TRBD1 or TRBD2 (6 bases each). V was pared by 3 bases and J by 6 bases, with 8 bases between. In germline, CDR1 is LGHDT, CDR2 YNNKEL (reference sequence). The CDR3 has 13 residues. The CDR3, as DNA: TGTGCCAGCAGCCATGGGGGGCCCGGGGAGCTGTTTTTT. Its translation is CASSHGGPGELFF.

This clonotype was found many times. The chain combines TRBV6-1 with TRBJ2-7; maybe TRBD1 (6 bases). CDR1 is MNHNS, CDR2 SASEGT, per germline. The CDR3 consists of 13 residues. The ends were cut back, 3 bases at V and 4 bases at J, with 10 bases in the middle. The CDR3: CASSDTQGYEQYF. The CDR3 nucleotides are TGTGCCAGCAGTGACACACAGGGTTACGAGCAGTACTTC.

This clonotype occurred a few times. Given a much more abundant clone one base away, this may be a read error. The chain combines TRBV5-6 with TRBJ2-5; D is uncertain. This CDR3 is 15 amino acids long. CDR1 SGHDT and CDR2 YYEEEE come from the germline V gene. This CDR3 is CACSLYHRYQETQYF. CDR3 sequence (DNA): TGTGCCTGCAGCTTATATCATCGGTACCAAGAGACCCAGTACTTC.

This clonotype was picked up many times. J is TRBJ1-2 and V is TRBV6-5; the D is unclear. The CDR3 contains 15 residues. Trimming stripped 0 bases from V and 0 bases from J, with 8 bases between. The germline V gene has CDR1 MNHEY and CDR2 SVGAGI. CDR3 nucleotide sequence: TGTGCCAGCAGTTACTCGGGCGGGTCTAACTATGGCTACACCTTC. Its protein product is CASSYSGGSNYGYTF.

This clonotype has a count of ten or more. This rearrangement joins TRBV7-3 to TRBJ2-7; 9 bases agree with TRBD1. Germline-derived CDR1 and CDR2 are SGHTA and FQGTGA. V trimming: 3 bases; J trimming: 2 bases; junction bases outside the gene matches: 5. This CDR3 contains 15 residues. The CDR3 protein is CASSLAGQGPYEQYF. For the CDR3, the DNA is TGTGCCAGCAGCTTGGCGGGACAGGGACCCTACGAGCAGTACTTC.

As for this clonotype: It may be a read error: a sequence one base away is much more abundant. This rearrangement joins TRBV15 to TRBJ1-2; unclear D gene. In germline, CDR1 is LNHNV, CDR2 YYDKDF (reference sequence). V lost 2 bases, J lost 4 bases, and 11 bases lay in between. CDR3 length equals 14 residues. CDR3 protein: CATSRLVEGYGYTF. CDR3 nucleotide sequence: TGTGCCACCAGCAGACTAGTAGAGGGCTATGGCTACACCTTC.

The rearrangement uses TRBV6-6 and TRBJ1-1; weak D call: TRBD1 (6 bases). CDR1 is MNHNY, CDR2 SVGAGI, per germline (reference sequence). The V gene lost 6 bases and the J gene lost 10 bases, with 21 bases spanning the gap. The CDR3 consists of 14 residues. CDR3 loop: CASRRQDGRQGAFF. CDR3 DNA: TGTGCCAGCAGACGACAGGATGGGCGCCAAGGAGCTTTCTTT.